This T cell receptor (beta chain) came from a study of blood T cell repertoires in COVID-19. The overall study: The United States, Italy and Spain were the sources of the acute and convalescent COVID-19 samples.

This clone was observed a few times. Sequencing used immunoSEQ multiplex PCR; TCRdb keeps in-frame clones, though not all of them. Here the sample spans roughly 280,000 clones, around 87% being singletons. The germline CDR1 and CDR2 sequences are LGHNA and YNFKEQ. Trimming stripped 5 bases from V and 5 bases from J, with 7 bases between. CDR3 size: 11 residues. Sequences were obtained from peripheral blood. This chain uses TRBV4-2 with TRBJ2-7, with D perhaps matching TRBD1 (6 bases). This TCR came from a woman aged 50 to 65 who had recovered from COVID-19. The CDR3, as DNA: TGTGCCAGCAGCGAGGGGGACGAGCAGTACTTC. Translation gives CASSEGDEQYF.